Listed below are T cell receptor beta chains from one sample, sequenced in a study of T cells expressing NK-cell markers. TCRdb re-called the 5' RACE reads and shows each CDR3 protein once, DNA omitted. The sample holds around 100,000 distinct CDR3 sequences. The sample taken for sequencing was blood T cells: a sorted CD56 or NKG2C T cell subset, CD4+ or CD8+ T cells, or bulk PBMC T cells (not recorded which). These receptors came from a woman aged 18-70 years in good health. The CDR3 runs from the conserved cysteine through the conserved F or W. The order of the fields is J gene, V gene, CDR3 protein.

J gene: TRBJ1-1; V gene: TRBV28; CDR3 protein: CASSFQSWSTEAFF
J gene: TRBJ2-1; V gene: TRBV28; CDR3 protein: CASSLSGSVHNEQFF
J gene: TRBJ2-1; V gene: TRBV4-3; CDR3 protein: CASSHEAGGTYNEQFF
J gene: TRBJ2-2; V gene: TRBV27; CDR3 protein: CASSLGASGNTGELFF
J gene: TRBJ2-7; V gene: TRBV14; CDR3 protein: CASSQGPTSYEQYF
J gene: TRBJ2-5; V gene: TRBV4-3; CDR3 protein: CASSQLGRRETQYF
J gene: TRBJ2-5; V gene: TRBV2; CDR3 protein: CASSLSGQETQYF
J gene: TRBJ2-1; V gene: TRBV14; CDR3 protein: CASSQEEALGQGSNEQFF
J gene: TRBJ2-1; V gene: TRBV4-3; CDR3 protein: CASSQERGTGGMYEQFF
J gene: TRBJ2-2; V gene: TRBV7-3; CDR3 protein: CASSSQGEPGELFF
J gene: TRBJ2-5; V gene: TRBV10-3; CDR3 protein: CAISVPGETQYF
J gene: TRBJ1-2; V gene: TRBV19; CDR3 protein: CASSAYPAGGHGYTF
J gene: TRBJ2-3; V gene: TRBV4-3; CDR3 protein: CASSLGLAGGDTQYF
J gene: TRBJ2-5; V gene: TRBV7-2; CDR3 protein: CASRTGSEETQYF
J gene: TRBJ1-2; V gene: TRBV27; CDR3 protein: CASSLRGSYGYTF
J gene: TRBJ1-4; V gene: TRBV5-6; CDR3 protein: CASSLDEKLFF
J gene: TRBJ1-1; V gene: TRBV28; CDR3 protein: CASSFPFAGTQNTEAFF
J gene: TRBJ2-1; V gene: TRBV6-2/TRBV6-3; CDR3 protein: CASIQGTEVGEQFF
J gene: TRBJ2-2; V gene: TRBV14; CDR3 protein: CASSQEVAGVPGELFF
J gene: TRBJ2-7; V gene: TRBV12-3/TRBV12-4; CDR3 protein: CASFLDSPYEQYF
J gene: TRBJ2-3; V gene: TRBV2; CDR3 protein: CASSEPTSGTDTQYF
J gene: TRBJ2-3; V gene: TRBV11-2; CDR3 protein: CASSLLDLSGDTQYF
J gene: TRBJ2-4; V gene: TRBV9; CDR3 protein: CASSVAPDSLGQYF
J gene: TRBJ2-2; V gene: TRBV5-6; CDR3 protein: CASSLLNTGELFF
J gene: TRBJ2-3; V gene: TRBV4-2; CDR3 protein: CASSQDLAGFTDTQYF